The 18 T cell receptor beta chains below all came from one sample that was sequenced in a study of vaccination effects on CD4 cells after COVID-19. Data came from immunoSEQ multiplex PCR; TCRdb stores just in-frame clones and leaves some out. The repertoire consists of 42,000 or so clones, with 75% occurring once and the leading ten covering roughly 27%. No antigen has been identified for these receptors. CD4+ T cells specific for antigen were expanded with viral peptide pools by the ViraFEST assay before sequencing. Culture proceeded for under twelve days, and CD4+ T cells were then isolated. From March to December 2020, the person had a SARS-CoV-2 infection that was confirmed by PCR. The sequenced sample was CD4+ T cells from PBMCs cultured with a peptide pool, obtained before COVID-19 vaccination. These receptors originate from a human donor who had a prior SARS-CoV-2 infection.

This chain connects TRBV7-6 to TRBJ1-4, with 9 bases aligning to TRBD1. Looked up from germline, CDR1 is SGHVS and CDR2 is FNYEAQ. The CDR3 spans 14 residues. V dropped 5 bases and J dropped 10; count of bases not matched to a gene: 8. The CDR3 DNA sequence: TGTGCCAGCAGCCTAGACAGGGGGGTCGGAAAACTGTTTTTT. Translating it yields CASSLDRGVGKLFF.

J is TRBJ1-1 and V is TRBV9; TRBD1 matches 8 bases. CDR1 and CDR2 from the germline V gene are SGDLS and YYNGEE. There are 14 residues in the CDR3. After removal of 0 bases from V and 9 bases from J, the junction contained 7 bases not matched to a gene. Here the CDR3 DNA reads TGTGCCAGCAGCGTAGGGCAGGGGGCGATTCAAGCTTTCTTT. Protein product: CASSVGQGAIQAFF. Supplemented by reference TRBV9 and TRBJ1-1, the full variable domain reads DSGVTQTPKHLITATGQRVTLRCSPRSGDLSVYWYQQSLDQGLQFLIQYYNGEERAKGNILERFSAQQFPDLHSELNLSSLELGDSALYFCASSVGQGAIQAFFGQGTRLTVV.

The V gene is TRBV15, the J gene TRBJ1-1; tentatively, D is TRBD1 (6 bases). The ends were cut back, 8 bases at V and 3 bases at J, with 10 bases in the middle. Germline V gives CDR1 LNHNV, CDR2 YYDKDF (reference sequence). This CDR3 region has 12 residues. CDR3 residues: CATGTSDTEAFF. For the CDR3, the DNA is TGTGCCACCGGGACATCCGACACTGAAGCTTTCTTT.

The J gene is TRBJ2-2, the V gene TRBV7-2; D remains unclear. The germline V gene encodes CDR1 SGHTA and CDR2 FQGNSA. Deletions cut 6 bases from V and 1 base from J, with 6 bases between. The CDR3 sequence is 13 residues long. The CDR3 spells CASSRRNTGELFF. The CDR3 nucleotides are TGTGCCAGCAGTCGTCGGAACACCGGGGAGCTGTTTTTT.

The rearrangement links TRBV10-3 to TRBJ2-7, with 8 bases fitting TRBD2. The trim removed 6 bases at V and 2 bases at J, leaving 6 bases unmatched. The CDR3 runs 14 residues. Germline CDR1 ENHRY, CDR2 SYGVKD. In nucleotides, the CDR3 is TGTGCCATCAGGGGAGCGGGGGACCCCTACGAGCAGTACTTC. It translates to CAIRGAGDPYEQYF.

This sequence joins TRBV6-5 and TRBJ2-2, with D unclear. The CDR3 is made up of 13 amino acids. Deletions cut 2 bases from V and 2 bases from J, with 3 bases between. Per germline, CDR1 MNHEY and CDR2 SVGAGI. CDR3 bases: TGTGCCAGCAGTTACAGCAACACCGGGGAGCTGTTTTTT. Protein product: CASSYSNTGELFF.

V is TRBV5-4 and J is TRBJ2-1; tentatively, D is TRBD2 (5 bases). CDR3 length: 17 residues. The germline V and J ends were trimmed by 1 base and 8 bases, with 22 bases remaining between them. CDR1 is SGHNT and CDR2 is YYREEE in the germline V gene (reference sequence). CDR3 nucleotide sequence: TGTGCCAGCAGCTTGACGCCAACTAGTAAAATTTCGGATGAGCAGTTCTTC. Amino acid sequence: CASSLTPTSKISDEQFF.

The chain uses TRBV2 and TRBJ2-7, with 8 nucleotides matching TRBD1. J gave up 2 bases and V 8 bases, and 5 bases lay outside the gene matches. CDR1 SNHLY and CDR2 FYNNEI come from the germline V gene. The CDR3 is made up of 13 amino acids. The CDR3 bases are TGTGCCAGCCGACAGGGGAGTCCCTACGAGCAGTACTTC. As protein: CASRQGSPYEQYF.

This clone was observed a single time. The chain recombines TRBV5-4 with TRBJ2-7; D unclear. Germline V gene lookup returns CDR1 SGHNT and CDR2 YYREEE (reference sequence). V was pared by 3 bases and J by 3 bases, with 10 bases between. The CDR3 runs 13 residues. CDR3 DNA sequence: TGTGCCAGCAGCTCCGACCCAGGCTACGAGCAGTACTTC. Protein sequence: CASSSDPGYEQYF.

The chain carries TRBV4-2 and TRBJ2-3; D unresolved. Trimming pared 0 bases from V and 5 bases from J, leaving 18 bases between. The CDR3 is 17 amino acids. Germline V CDR1 and CDR2: LGHNA, YNFKEQ. The CDR3 DNA reads TGTGCCAGCAGCCAAGAGGACGGCGGAGCTAAAGGAGATACGCAGTATTTT. Translation: CASSQEDGGAKGDTQYF.

The rearrangement links TRBV6-5 to TRBJ1-5, with D perhaps TRBD1 (5 bases). There are 13 residues in the CDR3. Trimming shortened V by 6 bases and J by 6 bases, and 12 bases separated the two germline ends. Germline V CDR1 and CDR2: MNHEY, SVGAGI. CDR3 residues: CASSTIGGQPQHF. CDR3 nucleotide sequence: TGTGCCAGCAGCACCATCGGGGGTCAGCCCCAGCATTTT.

V and J are TRBV18 and TRBJ2-1; 7 bases line up with TRBD1. CDR1 and CDR2 from the germline V gene are KGHSH and LQKENI. Trimming at V came to 0 bases and at J to 5 bases, leaving 4 bases not matched to a gene. The CDR3 loop spans 15 amino acids. CDR3 amino acids: CASSPPGTANNEQFF. The CDR3, as DNA: TGTGCCAGCTCACCACCCGGGACAGCCAACAATGAGCAGTTCTTC.

The V call is TRBV30, the J call TRBJ2-4, with TRBD2 matching 8 bases. J lost 9 bases, V lost 3 bases, and 10 bases had no gene match. Germline values: CDR1 GTSNPN, CDR2 SVGIG (reference sequence). The CDR3 is 14 residues long. The CDR3 loop reads CAWSLSGGSFIQYF. The CDR3 DNA reads as TGTGCCTGGAGCCTCAGCGGGGGTAGCTTCATTCAGTACTTC.

The CDR3 region is CASSSLRGPTNTGELFF. CDR3 bases: TGTGCCAGCAGTTCGCTTAGGGGGCCCACGAACACCGGGGAGCTGTTTTTT. The gene calls are TRBV27 and TRBJ2-2; 7 bases line up with TRBD1. CDR1 is MNHEY and CDR2 is SMNVEV in the germline V gene (reference sequence). The trim removed 4 bases at V and 0 bases at J, leaving 8 bases unmatched. The CDR3 runs 17 residues.

This clone was recorded a few times. This chain links TRBV19 with TRBJ2-1, with D possibly TRBD1 on 5 matching bases. CDR1 LNHDA and CDR2 SQIVND come from the germline V gene (reference sequence). CDR3 size: 15 residues. The V gene lost 5 bases and the J gene lost 0 bases, with 11 bases spanning the gap. The CDR3 loop is CASSPAGRSYNEQFF. The DNA for the CDR3 is TGTGCCAGTAGTCCCGCAGGGCGCTCCTACAATGAGCAGTTCTTC. Full variable domain (remainder filled in from reference TRBV19 and TRBJ2-1): DGGITQSPKYLFRKEGQNVTLSCEQNLNHDAMYWYRQDPGQGLRLIYYSQIVNDFQKGDIAEGYSVSREKKESFPLTVTSAQKNPTAFYLCASSPAGRSYNEQFFGPGTRLTVL.

This clone turned up a few times. The chain uses TRBV5-1 and TRBJ1-1; tentative D call: TRBD1 (6 bases). V was cut by 2 bases and J by 3 bases, with 17 bases left in between. The CDR3 is made up of 16 amino acids. The germline V gene encodes CDR1 SGHRS and CDR2 YFSETQ. The CDR3 DNA follows: TGCGCCAGCAGCTTCGAACAGGGACGGGTTGACACTGAAGCTTTCTTT. It is translated as CASSFEQGRVDTEAFF.

This rearrangement joins TRBV5-4 to TRBJ2-5, with D perhaps matching TRBD1 (6 bases). Germline V gene data show CDR1 as SGHNT and CDR2 as YYREEE (reference sequence). This CDR3 is 15 amino acids long. V was cut by 4 bases and J by 2 bases, with 15 bases left in between. This CDR3 reads CASSQGLGPQETQYF. The CDR3 nucleotides read TGTGCCAGCAGCCAGGGGTTAGGCCCACAAGAGACCCAGTACTTC.

V usage is TRBV15 and J usage is TRBJ2-7, with D uncertain. The CDR3 is 13 residues long. The germline CDR1 and CDR2 sequences are LNHNV and YYDKDF (reference sequence). V lost 0 bases and J 4 bases, leaving 7 bases between the germline ends. CDR3 nucleotides: TGTGCCACCAGCAGAGATCTCGCGTACGAGCAGTACTTC. Amino acid sequence: CATSRDLAYEQYF.